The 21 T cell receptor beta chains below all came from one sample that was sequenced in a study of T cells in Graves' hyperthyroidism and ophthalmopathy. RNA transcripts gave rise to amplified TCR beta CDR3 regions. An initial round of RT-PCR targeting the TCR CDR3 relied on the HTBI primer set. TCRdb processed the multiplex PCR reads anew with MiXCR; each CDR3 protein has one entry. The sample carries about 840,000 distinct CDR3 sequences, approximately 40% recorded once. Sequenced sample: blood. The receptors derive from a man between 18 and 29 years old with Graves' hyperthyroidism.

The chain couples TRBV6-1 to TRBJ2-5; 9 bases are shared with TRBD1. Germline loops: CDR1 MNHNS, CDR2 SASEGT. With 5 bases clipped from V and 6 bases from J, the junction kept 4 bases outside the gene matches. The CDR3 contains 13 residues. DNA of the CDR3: TGTGCCAGCAGTTTTGGACAGGGGAAGACCCAGTACTTC. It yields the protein CASSFGQGKTQYF.

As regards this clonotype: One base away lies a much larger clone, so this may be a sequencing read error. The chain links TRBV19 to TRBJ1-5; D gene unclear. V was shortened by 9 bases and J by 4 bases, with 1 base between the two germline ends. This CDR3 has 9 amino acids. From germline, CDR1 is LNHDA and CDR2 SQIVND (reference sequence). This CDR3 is CARNQPQHF. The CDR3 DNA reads TGTGCCAGAAATCAGCCCCAGCATTTT.

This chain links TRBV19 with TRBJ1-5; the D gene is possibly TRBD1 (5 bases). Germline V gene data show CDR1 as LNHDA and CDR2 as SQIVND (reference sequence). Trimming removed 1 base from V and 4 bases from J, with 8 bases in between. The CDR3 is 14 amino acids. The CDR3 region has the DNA TGTGCCAGTAGTATAGTGGACATAAATCAGCCCCAGCATTTT. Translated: CASSIVDINQPQHF.

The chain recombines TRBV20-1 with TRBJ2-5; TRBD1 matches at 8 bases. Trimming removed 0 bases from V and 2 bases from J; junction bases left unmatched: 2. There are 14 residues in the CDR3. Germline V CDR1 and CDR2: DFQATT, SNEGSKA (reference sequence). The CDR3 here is CSARDRDRQETQYF. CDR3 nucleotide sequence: TGCAGTGCTAGAGATCGGGACAGGCAAGAGACCCAGTACTTC.

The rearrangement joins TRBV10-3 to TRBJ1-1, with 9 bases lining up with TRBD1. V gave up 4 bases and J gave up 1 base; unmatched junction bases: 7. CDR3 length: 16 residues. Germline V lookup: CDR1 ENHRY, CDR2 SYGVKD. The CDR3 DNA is TGTGCCATCAGTGGCGGACAGGGGCGATCGAACACTGAAGCTTTCTTT. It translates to CAISGGQGRSNTEAFF.

CDR3 amino acids: CSVAEGVGSPLHF. The CDR3 DNA follows: TGCAGCGTTGCGGAGGGAGTGGGCTCACCCCTCCACTTT. This chain joins TRBV29-1 and TRBJ1-6, with D hard to call. From germline, CDR1 is SQVTM and CDR2 ANQGSEA. V dropped 4 bases and J dropped 10 bases, with 14 bases sitting between them. The CDR3 is made up of 13 amino acids.

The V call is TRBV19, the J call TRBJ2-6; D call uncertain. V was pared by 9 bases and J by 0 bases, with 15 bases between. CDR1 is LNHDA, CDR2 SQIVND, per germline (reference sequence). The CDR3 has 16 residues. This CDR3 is CASSHSPTSGANVLTF. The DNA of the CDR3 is TGTGCCAGCAGCCACTCTCCGACCTCTGGGGCCAACGTCCTGACTTTC.

CDR3 bases: TGTGCCAGCAGCCAAGAACGGAACTACGAGCAGTACTTC. Protein product: CASSQERNYEQYF. V and J are TRBV7-2 and TRBJ2-7; D is ambiguous. This CDR3 is built from 13 residues. V shed 5 bases and J shed 3 bases, with 11 bases lying between them. CDR1 SGHTA and CDR2 FQGNSA come from the germline V gene.

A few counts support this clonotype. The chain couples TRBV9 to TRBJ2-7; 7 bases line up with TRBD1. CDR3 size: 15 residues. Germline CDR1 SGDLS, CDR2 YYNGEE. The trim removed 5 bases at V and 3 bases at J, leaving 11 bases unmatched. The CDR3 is CASSPGQETIYEQYF. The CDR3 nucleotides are TGTGCCAGCAGTCCCGGACAGGAAACTATCTACGAGCAGTACTTC.

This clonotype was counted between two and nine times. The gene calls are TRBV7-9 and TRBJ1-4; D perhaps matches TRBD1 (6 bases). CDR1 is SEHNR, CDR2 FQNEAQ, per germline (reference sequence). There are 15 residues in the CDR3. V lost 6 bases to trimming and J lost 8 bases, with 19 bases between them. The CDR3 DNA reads TGTGCCAGCAGTTCAACAGGGTGGTGGGGCGAAAAACTGTTTTTT. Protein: CASSSTGWWGEKLFF.

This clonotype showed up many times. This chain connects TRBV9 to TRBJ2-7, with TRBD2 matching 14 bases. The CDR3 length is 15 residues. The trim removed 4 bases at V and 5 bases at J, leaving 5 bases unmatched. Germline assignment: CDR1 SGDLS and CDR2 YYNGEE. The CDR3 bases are TGTGCCAGCAGCTTCACGGGACTAGCGGGGGACGAGCAGTACTTC. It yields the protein CASSFTGLAGDEQYF.

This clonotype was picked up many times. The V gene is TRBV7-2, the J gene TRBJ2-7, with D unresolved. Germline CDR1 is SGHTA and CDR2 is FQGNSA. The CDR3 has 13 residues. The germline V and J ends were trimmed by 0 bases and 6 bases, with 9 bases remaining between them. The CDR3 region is CASSLASVREQYF. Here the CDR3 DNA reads TGTGCCAGCAGCTTAGCGTCGGTCCGCGAGCAGTACTTC.

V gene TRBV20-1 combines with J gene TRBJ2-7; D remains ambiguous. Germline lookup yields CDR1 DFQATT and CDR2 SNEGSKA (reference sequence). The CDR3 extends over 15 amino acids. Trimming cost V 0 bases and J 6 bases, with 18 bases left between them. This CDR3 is CSARDLTDLWGEQYF. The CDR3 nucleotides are TGCAGTGCTAGAGATCTCACGGATCTTTGGGGCGAGCAGTACTTC.

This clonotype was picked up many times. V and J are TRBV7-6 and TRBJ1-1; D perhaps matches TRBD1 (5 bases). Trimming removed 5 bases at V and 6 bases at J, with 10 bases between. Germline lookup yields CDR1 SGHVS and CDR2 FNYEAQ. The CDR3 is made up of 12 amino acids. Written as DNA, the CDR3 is TGTGCCAGCAGCCCCAGGGAAGCTGAAGCTTTCTTT. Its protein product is CASSPREAEAFF.

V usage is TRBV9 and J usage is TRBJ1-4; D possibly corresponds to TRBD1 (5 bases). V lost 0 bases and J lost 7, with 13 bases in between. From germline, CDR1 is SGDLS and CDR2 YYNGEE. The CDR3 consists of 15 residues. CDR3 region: CASSVAPEGIEKLFF. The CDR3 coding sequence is TGTGCCAGCAGCGTAGCCCCAGAGGGGATTGAAAAACTGTTTTTT.

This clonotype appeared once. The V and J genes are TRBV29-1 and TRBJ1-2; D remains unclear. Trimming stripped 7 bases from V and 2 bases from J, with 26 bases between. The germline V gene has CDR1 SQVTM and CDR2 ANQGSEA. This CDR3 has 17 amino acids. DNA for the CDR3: TGCAGCGGGGAGGATCCATACCAAGAGACCCAAAACTATGGCTACACCTTC. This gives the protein CSGEDPYQETQNYGYTF.

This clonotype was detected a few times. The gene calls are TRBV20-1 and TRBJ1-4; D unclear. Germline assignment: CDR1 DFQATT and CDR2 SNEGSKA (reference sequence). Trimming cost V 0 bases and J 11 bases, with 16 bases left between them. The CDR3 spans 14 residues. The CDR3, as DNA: TGCAGTGCTAGAGATGCGGAGGGCCTGGGGAAACTGTTTTTT. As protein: CSARDAEGLGKLFF.

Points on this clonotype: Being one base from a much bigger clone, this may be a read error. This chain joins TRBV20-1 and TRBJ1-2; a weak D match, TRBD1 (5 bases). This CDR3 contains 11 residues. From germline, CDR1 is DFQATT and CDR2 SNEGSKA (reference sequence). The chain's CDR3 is CSAGGLYGYIF. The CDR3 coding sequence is TGCAGTGCTGGGGGTCTCTATGGCTACATCTTC.

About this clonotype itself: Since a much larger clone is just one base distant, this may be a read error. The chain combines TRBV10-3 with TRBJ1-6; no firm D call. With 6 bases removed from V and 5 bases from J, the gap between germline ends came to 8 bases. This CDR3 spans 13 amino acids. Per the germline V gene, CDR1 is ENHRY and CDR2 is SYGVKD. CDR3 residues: CAIRGNDNSPLHF. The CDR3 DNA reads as TGTGCCATCAGGGGCAACGATAATTCACCCCTCCACTTT.

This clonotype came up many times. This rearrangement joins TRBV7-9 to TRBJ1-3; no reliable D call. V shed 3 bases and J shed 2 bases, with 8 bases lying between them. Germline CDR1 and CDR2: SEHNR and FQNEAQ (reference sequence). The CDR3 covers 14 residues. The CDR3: CASSFEAAGNTIYF. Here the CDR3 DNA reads TGTGCCAGCAGCTTCGAGGCAGCTGGAAACACCATATATTTT.

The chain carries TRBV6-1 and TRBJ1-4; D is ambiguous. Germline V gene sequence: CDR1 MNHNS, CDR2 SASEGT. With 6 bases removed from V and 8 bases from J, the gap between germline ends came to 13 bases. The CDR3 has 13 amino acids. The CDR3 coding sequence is TGTGCCAGCAGCTCGGTGCAGCGAGAAAAACTGTTTTTT. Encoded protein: CASSSVQREKLFF.